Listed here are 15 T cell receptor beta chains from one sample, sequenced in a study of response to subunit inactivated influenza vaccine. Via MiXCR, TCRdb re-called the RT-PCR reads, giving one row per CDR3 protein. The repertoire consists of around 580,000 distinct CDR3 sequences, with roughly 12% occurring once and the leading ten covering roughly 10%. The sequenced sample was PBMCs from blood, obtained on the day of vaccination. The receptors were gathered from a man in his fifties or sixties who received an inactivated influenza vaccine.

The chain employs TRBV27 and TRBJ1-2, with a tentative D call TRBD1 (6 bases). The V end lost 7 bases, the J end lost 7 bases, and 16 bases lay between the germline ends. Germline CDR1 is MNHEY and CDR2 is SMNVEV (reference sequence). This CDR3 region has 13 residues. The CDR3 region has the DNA TGTGCCAGCACTTATTCAGGGGCTCGTGGCTACACCTTC. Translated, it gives CASTYSGARGYTF.

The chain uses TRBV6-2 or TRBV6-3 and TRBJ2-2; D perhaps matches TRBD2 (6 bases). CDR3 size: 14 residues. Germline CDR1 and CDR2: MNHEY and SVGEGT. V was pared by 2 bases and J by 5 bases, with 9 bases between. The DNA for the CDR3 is TGTGCCAGCAGTTACGGGAGGTTAACCGGGGAGCTGTTTTTT. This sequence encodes CASSYGRLTGELFF.

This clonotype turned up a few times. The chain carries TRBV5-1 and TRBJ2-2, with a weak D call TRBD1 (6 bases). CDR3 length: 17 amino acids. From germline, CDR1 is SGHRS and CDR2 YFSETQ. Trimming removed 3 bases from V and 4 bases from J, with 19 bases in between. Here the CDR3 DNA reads TGCGCCAGCAGCTACAGACAGGCCACTCAGGGCACCGGGGAGCTGTTTTTT. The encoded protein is CASSYRQATQGTGELFF.

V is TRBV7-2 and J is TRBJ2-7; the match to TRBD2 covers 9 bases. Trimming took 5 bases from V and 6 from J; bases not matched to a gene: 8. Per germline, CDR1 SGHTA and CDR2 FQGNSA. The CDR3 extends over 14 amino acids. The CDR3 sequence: CASSPIAGVGEQYF. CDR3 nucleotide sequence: TGTGCCAGCAGCCCTATAGCGGGAGTAGGCGAGCAGTACTTC.

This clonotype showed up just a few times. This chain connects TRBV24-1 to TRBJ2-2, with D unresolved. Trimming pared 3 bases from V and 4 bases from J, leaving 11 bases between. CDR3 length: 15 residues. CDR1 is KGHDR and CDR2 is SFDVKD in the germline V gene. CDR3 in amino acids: CATSDQSSVTGELFF. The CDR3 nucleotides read TGTGCCACCAGTGATCAATCCAGTGTCACCGGGGAGCTGTTTTTT.

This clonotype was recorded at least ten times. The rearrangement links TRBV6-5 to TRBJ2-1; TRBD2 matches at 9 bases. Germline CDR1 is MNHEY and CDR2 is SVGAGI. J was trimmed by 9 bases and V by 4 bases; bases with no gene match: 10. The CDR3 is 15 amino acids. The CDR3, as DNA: TGTGCCAGCAGTTCCCTGGCGGGGGGGCCGGGTGAGCAGTTCTTC. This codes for CASSSLAGGPGEQFF.

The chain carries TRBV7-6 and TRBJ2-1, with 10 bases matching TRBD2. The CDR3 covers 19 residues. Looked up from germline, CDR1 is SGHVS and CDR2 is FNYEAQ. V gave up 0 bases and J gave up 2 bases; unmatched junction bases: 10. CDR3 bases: TGTGCCAGCAGCTTAGCGCTTCCTCTAGCGGGAGAACCCTACAATGAGCAGTTCTTC. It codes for CASSLALPLAGEPYNEQFF.

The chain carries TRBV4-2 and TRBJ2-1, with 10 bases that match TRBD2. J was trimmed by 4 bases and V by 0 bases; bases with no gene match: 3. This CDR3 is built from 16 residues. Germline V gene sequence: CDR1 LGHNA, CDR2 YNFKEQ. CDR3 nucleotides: TGTGCCAGCAGCCAAGAAGCGGGAGGGGAATACAATGAGCAGTTCTTC. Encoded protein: CASSQEAGGEYNEQFF.

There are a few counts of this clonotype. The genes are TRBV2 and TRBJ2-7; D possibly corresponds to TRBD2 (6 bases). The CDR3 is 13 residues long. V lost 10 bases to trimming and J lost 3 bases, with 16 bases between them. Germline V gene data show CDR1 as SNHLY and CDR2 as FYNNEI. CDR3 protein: CAILRTNLYEQYF. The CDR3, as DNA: TGTGCCATCCTCAGGACTAATCTCTACGAGCAGTACTTC.

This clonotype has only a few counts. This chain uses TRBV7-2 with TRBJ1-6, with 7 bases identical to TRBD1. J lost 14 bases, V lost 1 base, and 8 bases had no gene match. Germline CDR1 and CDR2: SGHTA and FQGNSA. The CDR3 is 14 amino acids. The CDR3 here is CASSLGQGGRALHF. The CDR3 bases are TGTGCCAGCAGCTTAGGACAGGGTGGACGGGCCCTCCACTTT.

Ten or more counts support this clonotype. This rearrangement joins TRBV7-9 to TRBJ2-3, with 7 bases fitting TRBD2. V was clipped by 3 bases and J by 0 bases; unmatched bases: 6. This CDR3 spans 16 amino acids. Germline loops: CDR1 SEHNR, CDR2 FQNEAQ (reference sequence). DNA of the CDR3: TGTGCCAGCAGCTTTTTCGGCGGGGGAAGCACAGATACGCAGTATTTT. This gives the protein CASSFFGGGSTDTQYF. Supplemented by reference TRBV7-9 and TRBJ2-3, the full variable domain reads DTGVSQNPRHKITKRGQNVTFRCDPISEHNRLYWYRQTLGQGPEFLTYFQNEAQLEKSRLLSDRFSAERPKGSFSTLEIQRTEQGDSAMYLCASSFFGGGSTDTQYFGPGTRLTVL.

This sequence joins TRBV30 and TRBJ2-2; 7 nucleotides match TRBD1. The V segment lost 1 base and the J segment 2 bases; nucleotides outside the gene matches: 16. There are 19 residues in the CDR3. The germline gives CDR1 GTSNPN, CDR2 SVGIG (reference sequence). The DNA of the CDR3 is TGTGCCTGGAGTGGAGGAAATTTGTGGGACAGCCTTAACACCGGGGAGCTGTTTTTT. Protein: CAWSGGNLWDSLNTGELFF.

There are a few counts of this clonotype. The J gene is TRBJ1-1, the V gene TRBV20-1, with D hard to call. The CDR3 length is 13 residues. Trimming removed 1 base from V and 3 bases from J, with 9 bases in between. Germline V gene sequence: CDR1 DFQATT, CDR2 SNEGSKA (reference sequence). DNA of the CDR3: TGCAGTGCTAGAGTAGTCCGGTACACTGAAGCTTTCTTT. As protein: CSARVVRYTEAFF.

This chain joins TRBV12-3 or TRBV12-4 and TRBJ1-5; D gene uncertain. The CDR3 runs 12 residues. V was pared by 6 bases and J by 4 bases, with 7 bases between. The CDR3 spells CASRMGNQPQHF. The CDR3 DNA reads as TGTGCCAGCAGAATGGGGAATCAGCCCCAGCATTTT.

The CDR3 reads CASSSPEVDTQYF. The CDR3 nucleotides read TGTGCCAGCAGCTCCCCGGAGGTAGATACGCAGTATTTT. The V gene is TRBV5-5, the J gene TRBJ2-3; a possible D gene is TRBD2 (5 bases). Germline CDR1 is SGHKS and CDR2 is YYEKEE (reference sequence). Between the trimmed V and J ends, which lost 3 bases and 5 bases, there was a span of 10 bases. The CDR3 spans 13 residues.